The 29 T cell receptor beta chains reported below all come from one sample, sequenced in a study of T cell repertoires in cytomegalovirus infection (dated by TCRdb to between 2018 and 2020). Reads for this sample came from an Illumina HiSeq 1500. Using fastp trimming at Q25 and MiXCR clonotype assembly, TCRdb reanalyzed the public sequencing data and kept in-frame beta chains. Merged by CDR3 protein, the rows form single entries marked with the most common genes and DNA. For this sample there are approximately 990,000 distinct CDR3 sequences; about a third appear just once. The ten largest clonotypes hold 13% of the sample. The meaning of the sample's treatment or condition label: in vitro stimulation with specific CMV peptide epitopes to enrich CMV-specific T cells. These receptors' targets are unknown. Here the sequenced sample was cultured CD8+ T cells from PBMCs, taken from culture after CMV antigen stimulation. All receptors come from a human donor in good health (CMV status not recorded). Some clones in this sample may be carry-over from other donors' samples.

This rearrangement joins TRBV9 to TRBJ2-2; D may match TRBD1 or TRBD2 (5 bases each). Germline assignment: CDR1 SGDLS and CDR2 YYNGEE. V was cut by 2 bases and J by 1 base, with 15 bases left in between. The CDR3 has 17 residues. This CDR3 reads CASSVPTGTENTGELFF. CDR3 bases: TGTGCCAGCAGCGTCCCAACCGGGACGGAGAACACCGGGGAGCTGTTTTTT.

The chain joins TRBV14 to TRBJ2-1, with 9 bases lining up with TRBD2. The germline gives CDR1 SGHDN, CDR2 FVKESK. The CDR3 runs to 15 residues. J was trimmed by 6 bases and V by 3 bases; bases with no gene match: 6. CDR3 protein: CASSHSGGALNEQFF. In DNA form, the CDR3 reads TGTGCCAGCAGCCATAGCGGGGGTGCTCTCAATGAGCAGTTCTTC.

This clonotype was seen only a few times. This CDR3 is CASSLEGILGNTEAFF. The CDR3 nucleotides read TGTGCCAGCAGCTTGGAAGGAATCCTCGGGAACACTGAAGCTTTCTTT. The chain joins TRBV5-6 to TRBJ1-1, with no clear D. Trimming removed 0 bases from V and 1 base from J, with 13 bases in between. This CDR3 is built from 16 residues. The germline V gene encodes CDR1 SGHDT and CDR2 YYEEEE.

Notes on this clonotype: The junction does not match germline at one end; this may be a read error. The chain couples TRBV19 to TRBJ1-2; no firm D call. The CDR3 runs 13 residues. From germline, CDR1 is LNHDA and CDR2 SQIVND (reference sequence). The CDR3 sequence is CASSMGLNYDYTF. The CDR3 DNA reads TGTGCCAGTAGTATGGGCCTAAACTATGACTACACCTTC.

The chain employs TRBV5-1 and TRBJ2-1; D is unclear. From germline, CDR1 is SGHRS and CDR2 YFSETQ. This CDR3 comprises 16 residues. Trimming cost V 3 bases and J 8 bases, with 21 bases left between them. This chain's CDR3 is CASSSYDSGWADEQFF. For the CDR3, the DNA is TGCGCCAGCAGCTCCTATGACTCCGGATGGGCCGATGAGCAGTTCTTC.

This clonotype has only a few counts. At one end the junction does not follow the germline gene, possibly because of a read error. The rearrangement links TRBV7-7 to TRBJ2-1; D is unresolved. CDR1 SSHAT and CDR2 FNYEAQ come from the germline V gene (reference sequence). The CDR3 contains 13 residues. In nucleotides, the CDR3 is TGTGCTAGCAGCCCAGACATTTACAATGAGCAGTTCTTC. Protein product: CASSPDIYNEQFF.

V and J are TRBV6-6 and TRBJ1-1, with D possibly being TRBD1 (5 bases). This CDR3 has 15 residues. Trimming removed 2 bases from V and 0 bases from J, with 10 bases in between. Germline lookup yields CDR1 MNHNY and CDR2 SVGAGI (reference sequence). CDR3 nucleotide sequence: TGTGCCAGCAGTTACCCCGACAGCCTGAACACTGAAGCTTTCTTT. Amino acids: CASSYPDSLNTEAFF.

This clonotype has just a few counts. This chain's CDR3 is CASSVAPAGSLNEQFF. CDR3 nucleotides: TGTGCCAGCAGCGTAGCCCCAGCCGGGTCCCTCAATGAGCAGTTCTTC. This chain joins TRBV9 and TRBJ2-1; no clear D. Germline assignment: CDR1 SGDLS and CDR2 YYNGEE. This CDR3 is built from 16 residues. The V end was cut by 0 bases, the J end by 6 bases, with 16 bases between.

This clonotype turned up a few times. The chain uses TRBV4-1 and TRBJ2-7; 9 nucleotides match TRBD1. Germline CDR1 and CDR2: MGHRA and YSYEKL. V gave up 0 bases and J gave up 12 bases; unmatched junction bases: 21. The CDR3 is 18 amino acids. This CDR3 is CASSQEGDFRVGQGLLYV. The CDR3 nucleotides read TGCGCCAGCAGCCAAGAGGGGGACTTTCGAGTGGGACAGGGACTTTTGTACGTC.

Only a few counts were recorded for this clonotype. CDR3 coding DNA: TGTGCCAGCAGTTTTGGGGCGGATCAGCCCCAGCATTTT. This gives the protein CASSFGADQPQHF. The rearrangement links TRBV12-3 or TRBV12-4 to TRBJ1-5, with D perhaps TRBD1 (5 bases). The CDR3 totals 13 residues. V was trimmed by 3 bases and J by 5 bases, leaving 8 bases between them.

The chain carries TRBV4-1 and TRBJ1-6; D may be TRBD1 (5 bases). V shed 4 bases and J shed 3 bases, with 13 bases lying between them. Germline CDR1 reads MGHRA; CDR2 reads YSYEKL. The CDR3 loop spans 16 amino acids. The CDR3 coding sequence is TGCGCCAGCAGCCCGGGACTTGGGTTCTATAATTCACCCCTCCACTTT. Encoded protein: CASSPGLGFYNSPLHF.

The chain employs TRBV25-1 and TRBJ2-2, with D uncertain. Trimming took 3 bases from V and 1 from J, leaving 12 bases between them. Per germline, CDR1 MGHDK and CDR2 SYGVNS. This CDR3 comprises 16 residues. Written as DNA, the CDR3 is TGTGCCAGCAGTGACCACCTGAGAGGGAACACCGGGGAGCTGTTTTTT. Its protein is CASSDHLRGNTGELFF.

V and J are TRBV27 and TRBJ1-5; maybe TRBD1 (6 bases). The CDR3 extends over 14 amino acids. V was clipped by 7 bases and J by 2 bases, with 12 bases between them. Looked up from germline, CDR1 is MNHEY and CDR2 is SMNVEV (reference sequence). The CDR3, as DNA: TGTGCCAGCAAACAGGGTACGGGCAATCAGCCCCAGCATTTT. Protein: CASKQGTGNQPQHF.

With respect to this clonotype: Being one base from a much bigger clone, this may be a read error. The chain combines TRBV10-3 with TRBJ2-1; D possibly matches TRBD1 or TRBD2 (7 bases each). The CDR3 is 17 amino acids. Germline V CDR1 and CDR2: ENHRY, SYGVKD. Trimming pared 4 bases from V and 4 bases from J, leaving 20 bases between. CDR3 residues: CAISALWDSGIYNEQFF. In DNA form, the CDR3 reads TGTGCCATCAGTGCCTTATGGGACAGCGGGATTTACAATGAGCAGTTCTTC.

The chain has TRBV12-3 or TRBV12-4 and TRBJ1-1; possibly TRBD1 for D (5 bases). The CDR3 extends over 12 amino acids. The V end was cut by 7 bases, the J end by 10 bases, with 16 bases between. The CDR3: CASIPGGGGAFF. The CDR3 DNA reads TGTGCCAGCATCCCCGGGGGAGGTGGAGCTTTCTTT.

The chain's CDR3 is CASSIRRSRDRWADTQYF. CDR3 nucleotide sequence: TGTGCCAGTAGTATAAGGAGAAGTCGAGACCGATGGGCAGATACGCAGTATTTT. This chain uses TRBV19 with TRBJ2-3, with unresolved D. Germline CDR1 LNHDA, CDR2 SQIVND (reference sequence). V lost 2 bases and J 4 bases, leaving 22 bases between the germline ends. The CDR3 consists of 18 residues.

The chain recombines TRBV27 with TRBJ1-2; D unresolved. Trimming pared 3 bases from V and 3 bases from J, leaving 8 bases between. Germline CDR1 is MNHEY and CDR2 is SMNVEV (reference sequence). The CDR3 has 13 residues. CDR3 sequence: CASSLDPYYGYTF. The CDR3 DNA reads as TGTGCCAGCAGTTTGGACCCTTACTATGGCTACACCTTC.

Here the CDR3 DNA reads TGTGCCAGCAAGGCAGGGGGTGCTAACTATGGCTACACCTTC. Translation: CASKAGGANYGYTF. This chain joins TRBV27 and TRBJ1-2; 7 positions agree with TRBD1. The CDR3 loop spans 14 amino acids. Germline trimming cut 7 bases from V and 0 bases from J; bases unmatched to any gene: 5. Germline-derived CDR1 and CDR2 are MNHEY and SMNVEV (reference sequence).

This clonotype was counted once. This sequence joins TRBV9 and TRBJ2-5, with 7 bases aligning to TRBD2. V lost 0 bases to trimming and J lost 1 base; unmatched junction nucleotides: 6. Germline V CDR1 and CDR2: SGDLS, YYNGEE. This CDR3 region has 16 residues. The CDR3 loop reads CASSVEDGGFQETQYF. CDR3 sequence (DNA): TGTGCCAGCAGCGTAGAAGACGGGGGGTTCCAAGAGACCCAGTACTTC.

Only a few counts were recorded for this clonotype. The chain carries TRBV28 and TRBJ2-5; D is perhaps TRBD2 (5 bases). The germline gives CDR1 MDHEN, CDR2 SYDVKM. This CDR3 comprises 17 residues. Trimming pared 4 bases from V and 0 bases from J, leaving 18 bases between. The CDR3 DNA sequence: TGTGCCAGCAGTTCTCTGGACTTTCCCGAGTACCAAGAGACCCAGTACTTC. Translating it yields CASSSLDFPEYQETQYF.

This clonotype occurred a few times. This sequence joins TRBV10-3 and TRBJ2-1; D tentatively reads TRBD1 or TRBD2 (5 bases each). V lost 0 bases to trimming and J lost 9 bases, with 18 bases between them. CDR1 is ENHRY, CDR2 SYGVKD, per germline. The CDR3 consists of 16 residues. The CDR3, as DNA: TGTGCCATCAGTGAGTCAGGCTTGGGGCCCCGGGGTGAGCAGTTCTTC. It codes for CAISESGLGPRGEQFF.

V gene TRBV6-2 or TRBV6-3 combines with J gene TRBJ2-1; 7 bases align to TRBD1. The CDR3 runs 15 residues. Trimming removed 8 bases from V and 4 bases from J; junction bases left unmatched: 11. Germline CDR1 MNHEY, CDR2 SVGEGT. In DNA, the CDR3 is TGTGCCAGCCGAACCCCCGGGACAGCTTACAATGAGCAGTTCTTC. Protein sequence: CASRTPGTAYNEQFF.

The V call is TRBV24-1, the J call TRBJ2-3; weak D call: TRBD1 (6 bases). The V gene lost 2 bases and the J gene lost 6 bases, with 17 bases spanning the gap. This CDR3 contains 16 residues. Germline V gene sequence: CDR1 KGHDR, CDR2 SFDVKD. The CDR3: CATSDSTGPQGDTQYF. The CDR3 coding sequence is TGTGCCACCAGTGATTCCACAGGACCTCAGGGGGATACGCAGTATTTT.

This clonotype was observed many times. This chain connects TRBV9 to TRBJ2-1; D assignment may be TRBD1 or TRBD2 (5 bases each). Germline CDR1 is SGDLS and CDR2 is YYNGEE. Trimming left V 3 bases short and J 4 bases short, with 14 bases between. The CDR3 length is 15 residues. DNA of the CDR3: TGTGCCAGCAGCGCCTCCGGGACGGATTACAATGAGCAGTTCTTC. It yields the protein CASSASGTDYNEQFF.

CDR3 loop: CASSLEGDPYGYTF. The CDR3 coding sequence is TGTGCCAGCAGCTTGGAAGGGGACCCATATGGCTACACCTTC. The chain carries TRBV5-5 and TRBJ1-2, with D perhaps TRBD1 (5 bases). The germline V gene has CDR1 SGHKS and CDR2 YYEKEE (reference sequence). The CDR3 is 14 amino acids. Trimming shortened V by 0 bases and J by 5 bases, and 11 bases separated the two germline ends.

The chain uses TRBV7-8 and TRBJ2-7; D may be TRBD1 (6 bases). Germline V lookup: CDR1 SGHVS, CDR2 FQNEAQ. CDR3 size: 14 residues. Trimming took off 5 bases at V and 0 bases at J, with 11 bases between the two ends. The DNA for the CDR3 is TGTGCCAGCAGCGGGGACACGAGCTCCTACGAGCAGTACGTC. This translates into CASSGDTSSYEQYV.

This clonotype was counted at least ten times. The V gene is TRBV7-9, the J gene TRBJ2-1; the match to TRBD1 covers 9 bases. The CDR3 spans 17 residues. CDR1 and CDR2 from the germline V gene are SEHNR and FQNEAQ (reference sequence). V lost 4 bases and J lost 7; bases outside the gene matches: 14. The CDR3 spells CASSSGFGTGSRNEQFF. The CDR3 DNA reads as TGTGCCAGCAGCTCAGGGTTCGGGACAGGGAGTCGGAATGAGCAGTTCTTC.

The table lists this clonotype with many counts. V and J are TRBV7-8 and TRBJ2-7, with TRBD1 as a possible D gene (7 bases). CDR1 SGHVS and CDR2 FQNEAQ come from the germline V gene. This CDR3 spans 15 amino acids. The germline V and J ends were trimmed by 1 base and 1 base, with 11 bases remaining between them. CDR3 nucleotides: TGTGCCAGCAGCTTAGGGGCAGGGGGGTCCTACGAGCAGTACGTC. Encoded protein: CASSLGAGGSYEQYV.

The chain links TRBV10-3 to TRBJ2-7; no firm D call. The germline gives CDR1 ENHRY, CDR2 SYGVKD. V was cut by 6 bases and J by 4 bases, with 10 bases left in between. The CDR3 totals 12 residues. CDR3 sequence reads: CAIRKERYEQYF. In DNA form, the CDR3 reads TGTGCCATCAGGAAGGAACGTTACGAGCAGTACTTC.